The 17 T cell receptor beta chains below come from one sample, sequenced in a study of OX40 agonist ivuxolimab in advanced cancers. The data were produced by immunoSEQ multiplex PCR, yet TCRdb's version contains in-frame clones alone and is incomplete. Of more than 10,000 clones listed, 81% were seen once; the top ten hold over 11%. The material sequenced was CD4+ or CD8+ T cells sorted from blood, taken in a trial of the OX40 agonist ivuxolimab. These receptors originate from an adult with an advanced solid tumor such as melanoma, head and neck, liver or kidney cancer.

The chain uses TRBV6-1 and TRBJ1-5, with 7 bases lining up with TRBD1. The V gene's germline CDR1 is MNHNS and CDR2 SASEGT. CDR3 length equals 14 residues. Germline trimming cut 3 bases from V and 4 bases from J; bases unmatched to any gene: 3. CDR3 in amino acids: CASSDGTENQPQHF. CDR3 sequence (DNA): TGTGCCAGCAGTGATGGGACAGAAAATCAGCCCCAGCATTTT.

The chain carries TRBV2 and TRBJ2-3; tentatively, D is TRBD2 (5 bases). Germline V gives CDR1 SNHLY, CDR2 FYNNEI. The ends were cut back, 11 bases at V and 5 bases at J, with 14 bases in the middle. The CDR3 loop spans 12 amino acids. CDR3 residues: CAGYVSEDTQYF. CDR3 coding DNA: TGTGCCGGATACGTTAGCGAAGATACGCAGTATTTT.

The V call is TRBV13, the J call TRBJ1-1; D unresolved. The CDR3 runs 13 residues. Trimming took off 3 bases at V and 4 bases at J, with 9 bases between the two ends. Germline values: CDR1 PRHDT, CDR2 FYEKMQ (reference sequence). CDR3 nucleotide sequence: TGTGCCAGCAGCTTCGGTCTTGGCACTGAAGCTTTCTTT. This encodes CASSFGLGTEAFF.

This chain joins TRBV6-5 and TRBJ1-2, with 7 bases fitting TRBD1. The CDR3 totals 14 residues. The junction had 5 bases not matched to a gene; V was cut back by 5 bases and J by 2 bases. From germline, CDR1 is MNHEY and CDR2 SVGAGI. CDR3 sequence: CASSLDRANYGYTF. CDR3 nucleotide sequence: TGTGCCAGCAGTCTCGACAGGGCGAACTATGGCTACACCTTC.

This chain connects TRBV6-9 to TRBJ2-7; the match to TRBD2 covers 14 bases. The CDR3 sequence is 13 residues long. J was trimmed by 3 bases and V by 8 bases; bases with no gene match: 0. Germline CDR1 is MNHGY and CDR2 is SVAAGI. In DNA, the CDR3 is TGTGCCAGCGGGACTAGCGGGGGCTACGAGCAGTACTTC. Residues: CASGTSGGYEQYF.

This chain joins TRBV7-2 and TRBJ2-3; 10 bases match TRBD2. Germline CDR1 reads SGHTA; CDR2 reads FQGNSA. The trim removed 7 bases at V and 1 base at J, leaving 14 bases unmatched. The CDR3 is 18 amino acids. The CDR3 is CASNYGSSGSYGTDTQYF. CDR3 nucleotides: TGTGCCAGCAACTATGGGTCTAGCGGGAGCTACGGCACAGATACGCAGTATTTT.

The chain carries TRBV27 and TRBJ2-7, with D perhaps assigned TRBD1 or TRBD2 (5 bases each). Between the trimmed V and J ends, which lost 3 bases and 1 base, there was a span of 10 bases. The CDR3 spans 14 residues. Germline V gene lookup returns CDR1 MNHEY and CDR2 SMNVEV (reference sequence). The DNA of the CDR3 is TGTGCCAGCAGTTTCGCCGGGGCGTCCTACGAGCAGTACTTC. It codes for CASSFAGASYEQYF.

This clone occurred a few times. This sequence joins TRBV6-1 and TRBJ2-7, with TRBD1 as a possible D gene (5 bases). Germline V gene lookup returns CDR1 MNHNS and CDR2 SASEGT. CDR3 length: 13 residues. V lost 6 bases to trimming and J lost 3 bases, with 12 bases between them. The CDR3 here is CASRAYDSYEQYF. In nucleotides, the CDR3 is TGTGCCAGCAGGGCATACGACAGCTACGAGCAGTACTTC.

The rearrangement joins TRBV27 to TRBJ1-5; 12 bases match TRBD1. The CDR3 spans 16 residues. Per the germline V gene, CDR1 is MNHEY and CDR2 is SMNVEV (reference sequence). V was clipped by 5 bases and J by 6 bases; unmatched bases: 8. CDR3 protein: CASSGGTGGSGQPQHF. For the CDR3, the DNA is TGTGCCAGCAGTGGAGGGACAGGGGGCAGTGGTCAGCCCCAGCATTTT.

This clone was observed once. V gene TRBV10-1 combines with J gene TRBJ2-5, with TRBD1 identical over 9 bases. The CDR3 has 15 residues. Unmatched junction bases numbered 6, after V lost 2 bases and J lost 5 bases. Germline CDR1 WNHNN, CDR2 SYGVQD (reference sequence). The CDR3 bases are TGCGCCAGCAGTGAGAAGGGACAGGGCCGGGAGACCCAGTACTTC. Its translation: CASSEKGQGRETQYF.

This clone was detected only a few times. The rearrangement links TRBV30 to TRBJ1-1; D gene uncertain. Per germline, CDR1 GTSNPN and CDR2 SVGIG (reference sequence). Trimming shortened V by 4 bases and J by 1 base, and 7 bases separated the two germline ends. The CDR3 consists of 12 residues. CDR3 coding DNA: TGTGCCTGGAAGGCGGGGAACACTGAAGCTTTCTTT. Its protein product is CAWKAGNTEAFF.

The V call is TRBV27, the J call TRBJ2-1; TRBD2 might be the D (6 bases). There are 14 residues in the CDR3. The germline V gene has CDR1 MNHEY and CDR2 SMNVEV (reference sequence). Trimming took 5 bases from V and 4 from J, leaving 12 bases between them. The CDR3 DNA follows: TGTGCCAGCAGTCCCTGGGGGAGGTACAATGAGCAGTTCTTC. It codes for CASSPWGRYNEQFF.

CDR3 sequence reads: CASSAPPAGLSDTQYF. CDR3 nucleotides: TGTGCCAGCAGTGCCCCTCCGGCGGGGCTTTCGGATACGCAGTATTTT. The V call is TRBV6-1, the J call TRBJ2-3; possibly TRBD2 for D (6 bases). The CDR3 runs 16 residues. V lost 4 bases to trimming and J lost 6 bases, with 20 bases between them. Germline V CDR1 and CDR2: MNHNS, SASEGT.

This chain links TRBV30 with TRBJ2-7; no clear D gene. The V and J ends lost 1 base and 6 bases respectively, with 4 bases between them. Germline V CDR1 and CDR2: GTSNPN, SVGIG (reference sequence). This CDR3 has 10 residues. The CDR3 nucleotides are TGTGCCTGGAGTGGGGGCGAGCAGTACTTC. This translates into CAWSGGEQYF.

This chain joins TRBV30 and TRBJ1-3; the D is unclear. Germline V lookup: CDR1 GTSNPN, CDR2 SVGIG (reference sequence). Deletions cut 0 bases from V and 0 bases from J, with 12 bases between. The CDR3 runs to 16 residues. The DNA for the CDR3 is TGTGCCTGGAGTGTCCCTGATGGTATCTCTGGAAACACCATATATTTT. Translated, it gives CAWSVPDGISGNTIYF.

The CDR3 DNA reads TGTGCCAGCAGTTACTCGACCAGCGGGGGCGGGGAGACCCAGTACTTC. Its translation: CASSYSTSGGGETQYF. V gene TRBV6-5 combines with J gene TRBJ2-5; TRBD2 aligns across 8 bases. V shed 0 bases and J 5 bases; nucleotides not matched to a gene: 8. The V gene's germline CDR1 is MNHEY and CDR2 SVGAGI. This CDR3 has 16 amino acids.

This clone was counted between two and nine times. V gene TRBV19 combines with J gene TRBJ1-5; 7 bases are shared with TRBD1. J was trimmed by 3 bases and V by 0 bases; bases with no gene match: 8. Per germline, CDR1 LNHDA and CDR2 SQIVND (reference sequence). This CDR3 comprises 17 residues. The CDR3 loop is CASSIETGTVYNQPQHF. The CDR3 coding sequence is TGTGCCAGTAGTATAGAGACCGGGACAGTCTACAATCAGCCCCAGCATTTT.